The T cell receptor beta chain under discussion was sequenced for a study of T-cell memory formation after mild COVID-19. Study background: Clustering of TCRs was largely donor specific. Study-wide results and limits: Among clones contracting day 15 to 85, CD4/CD8 was balanced, whereas later expanders leaned CD4+.

TCRdb redid the calling of the 5' RACE reads with MiXCR, one entry per CDR3 protein. The sample shows approximately 240,000 distinct CDR3 sequences, 16% of them seen only once. This clonotype was detected a few times. Its specificity is unknown. The CDR3 runs to 16 residues. V lost 3 bases, J lost 5 bases, and 5 bases stayed unmatched. Sequencing used PBMCs or a T cell subset sorted from them (not recorded which). The receptor was derived from a man aged 18 to 30 who had mild COVID-19 (a few samples of this study predate the infection). Cell type and time point are not known. The chain recombines TRBV12-3 or TRBV12-4 with TRBJ2-2; 11 bases match TRBD2. Written as DNA, the CDR3 is TGTGCCAGCAGTTTTCAGCTAGCGGGGGGTACCGGGGAGCTGTTTTTT. Encoded protein: CASSFQLAGGTGELFF.